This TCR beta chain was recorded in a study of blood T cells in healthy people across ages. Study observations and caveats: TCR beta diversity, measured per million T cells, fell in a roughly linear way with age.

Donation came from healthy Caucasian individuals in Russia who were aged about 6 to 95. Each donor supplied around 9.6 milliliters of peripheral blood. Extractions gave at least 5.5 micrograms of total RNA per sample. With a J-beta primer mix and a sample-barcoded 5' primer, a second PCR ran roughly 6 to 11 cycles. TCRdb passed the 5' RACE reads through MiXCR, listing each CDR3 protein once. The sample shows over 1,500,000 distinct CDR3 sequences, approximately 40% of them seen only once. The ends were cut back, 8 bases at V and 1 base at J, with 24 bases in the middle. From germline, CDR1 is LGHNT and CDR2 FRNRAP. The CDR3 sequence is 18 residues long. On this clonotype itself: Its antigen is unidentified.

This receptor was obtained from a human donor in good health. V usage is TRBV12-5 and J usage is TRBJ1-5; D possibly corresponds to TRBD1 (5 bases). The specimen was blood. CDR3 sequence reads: CASLGEGKEESSNQPQHF. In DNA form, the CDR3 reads TGTGCTAGTCTTGGAGAGGGGAAGGAGGAGTCGAGCAATCAGCCCCAGCATTTT.